This TCR beta chain comes out of a study of T-cell reconstitution after alpha-beta-depleted transplantation in children. This clonotype appeared a few times. Unique molecular identifiers were used in preparing the TCRbeta library. A single record per CDR3 protein comes from TCRdb applying MiXCR to the PCR reads. The table records about 270,000 distinct CDR3 sequences, almost 10% of them present only once. CDR1 and CDR2 (germline): SGHRS, YFSETQ. The junction had 3 bases not matched to a gene; V was cut back by 0 bases and J by 6 bases. This CDR3 spans 14 amino acids. This rearrangement joins TRBV5-1 to TRBJ1-2; 9 nucleotides agree with TRBD1. The sample here was PBMCs from the stem cell graft donor, taken from the stem cell graft. This TCR derives from a human donor who donated a stem cell graft to a child with SCID. CDR3 DNA: TGCGCCAGCAGCTTGGGACAGGGGGATCATGGCTACACCTTC. Translated, it gives CASSLGQGDHGYTF. Based on the CDR3 plus reference TRBV5-1 and TRBJ1-2, the full variable domain is KAGVTQTPRYLIKTRGQQVTLSCSPISGHRSVSWYQQTPGQGLQFLFEYFSETQRNKGNFPGRFSGRQFSNSRSEMNVSTLELGDSALYLCASSLGQGDHGYTFGSGTRLTVV.